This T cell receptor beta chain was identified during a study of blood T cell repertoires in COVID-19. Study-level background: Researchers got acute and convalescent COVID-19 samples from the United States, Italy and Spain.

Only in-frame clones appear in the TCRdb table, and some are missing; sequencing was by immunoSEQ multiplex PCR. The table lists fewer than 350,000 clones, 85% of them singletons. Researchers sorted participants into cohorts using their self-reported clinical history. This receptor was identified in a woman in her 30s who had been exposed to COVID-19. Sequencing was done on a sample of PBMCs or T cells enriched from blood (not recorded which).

The CDR3 DNA follows: TGTGCCAGCAGCGAAGGACCCGGGCTTGGGAGGGGCTACACCTTC. This gives the protein CASSEGPGLGRGYTF. V gene TRBV7-9 combines with J gene TRBJ1-2; D ambiguous. Germline V gene lookup returns CDR1 SEHNR and CDR2 FQNEAQ (reference sequence). Between the trimmed V and J ends, which lost 5 bases and 8 bases, there was a span of 21 bases. The CDR3 sequence is 15 residues long.